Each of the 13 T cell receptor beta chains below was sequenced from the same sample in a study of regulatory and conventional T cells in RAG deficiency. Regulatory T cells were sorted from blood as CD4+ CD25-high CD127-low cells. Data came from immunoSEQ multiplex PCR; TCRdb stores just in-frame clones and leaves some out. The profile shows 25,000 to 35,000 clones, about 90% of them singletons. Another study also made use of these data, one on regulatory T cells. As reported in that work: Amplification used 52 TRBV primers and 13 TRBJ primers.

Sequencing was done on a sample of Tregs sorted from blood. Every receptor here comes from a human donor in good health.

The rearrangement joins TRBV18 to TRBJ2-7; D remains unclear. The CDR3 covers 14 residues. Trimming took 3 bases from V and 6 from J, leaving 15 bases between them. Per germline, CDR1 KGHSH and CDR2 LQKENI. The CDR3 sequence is CASSPARGLGEQYF. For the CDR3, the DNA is TGTGCCAGCTCACCTGCCAGAGGTCTAGGCGAGCAGTACTTC.

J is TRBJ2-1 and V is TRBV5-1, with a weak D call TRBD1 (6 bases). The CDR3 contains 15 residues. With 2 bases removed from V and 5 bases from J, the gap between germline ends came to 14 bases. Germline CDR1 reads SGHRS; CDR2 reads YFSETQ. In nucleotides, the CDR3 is TGCGCCAGCAGCTTTCTAGCAGGGGAAAACAATGAGCAGTTCTTC. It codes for CASSFLAGENNEQFF.

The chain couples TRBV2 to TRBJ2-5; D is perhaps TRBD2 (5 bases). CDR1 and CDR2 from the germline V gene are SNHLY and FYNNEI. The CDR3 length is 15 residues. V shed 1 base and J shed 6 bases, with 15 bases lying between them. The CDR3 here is CASSEGGPGPKTQYF. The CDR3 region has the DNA TGTGCCAGCAGTGAAGGAGGGCCAGGCCCGAAGACCCAGTACTTC.

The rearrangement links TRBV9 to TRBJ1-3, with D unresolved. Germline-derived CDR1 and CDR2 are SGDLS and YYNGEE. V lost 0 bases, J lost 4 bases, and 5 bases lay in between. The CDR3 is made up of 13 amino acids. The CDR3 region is CASSVVFGNTIYF. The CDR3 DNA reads TGTGCCAGCAGCGTAGTTTTCGGAAACACCATATATTTT.

Here the CDR3 reads CAWSSFSGETQYF. The CDR3 region has the DNA TGTGCCTGGAGTTCTTTCTCCGGGGAGACCCAGTACTTC. V usage is TRBV30 and J usage is TRBJ2-5; D unclear. Trimming removed 2 bases at V and 5 bases at J, with 12 bases between. This CDR3 contains 13 residues. Germline V gene lookup returns CDR1 GTSNPN and CDR2 SVGIG (reference sequence).

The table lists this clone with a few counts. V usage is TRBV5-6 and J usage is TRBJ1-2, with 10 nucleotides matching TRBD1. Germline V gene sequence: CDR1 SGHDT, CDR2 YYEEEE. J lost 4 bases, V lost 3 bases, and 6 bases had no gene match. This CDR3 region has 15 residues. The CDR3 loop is CASSSRDRGTYGYTF. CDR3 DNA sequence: TGTGCCAGCAGCTCCCGGGACAGGGGAACCTATGGCTACACCTTC.

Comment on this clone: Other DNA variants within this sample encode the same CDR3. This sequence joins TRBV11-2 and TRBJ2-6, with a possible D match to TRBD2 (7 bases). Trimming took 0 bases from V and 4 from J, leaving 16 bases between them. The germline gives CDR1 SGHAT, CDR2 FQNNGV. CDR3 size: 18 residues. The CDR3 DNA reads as TGTGCCAGCAGCTTAGAGGGGGGGCTTGGGAGAGGGGCCAACGTCCTGACTTTC. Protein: CASSLEGGLGRGANVLTF. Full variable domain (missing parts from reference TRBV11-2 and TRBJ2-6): EAGVAQSPRYKIIEKRQSVAFWCNPISGHATLYWYQQILGQGPKLLIQFQNNGVVDDSQLPKDRFSAERLKGVDSTLKIQPAKLEDSAVYLCASSLEGGLGRGANVLTFGAGSRLTVL.

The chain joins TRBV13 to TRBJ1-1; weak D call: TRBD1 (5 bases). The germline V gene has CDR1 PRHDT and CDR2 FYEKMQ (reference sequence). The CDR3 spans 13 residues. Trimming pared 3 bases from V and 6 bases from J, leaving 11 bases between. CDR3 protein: CASSFRAGAEAFF. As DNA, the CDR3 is TGTGCCAGCAGCTTCAGGGCTGGAGCTGAAGCTTTCTTT.

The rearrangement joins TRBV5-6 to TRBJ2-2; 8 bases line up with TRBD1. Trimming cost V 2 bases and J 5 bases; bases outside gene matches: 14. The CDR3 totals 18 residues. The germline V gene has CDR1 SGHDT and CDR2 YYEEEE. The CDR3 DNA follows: TGTGCCAGCAGCTTAGTTATCTCTATCAGGGGGCCAACCGGGGAGCTGTTTTTT. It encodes CASSLVISIRGPTGELFF.

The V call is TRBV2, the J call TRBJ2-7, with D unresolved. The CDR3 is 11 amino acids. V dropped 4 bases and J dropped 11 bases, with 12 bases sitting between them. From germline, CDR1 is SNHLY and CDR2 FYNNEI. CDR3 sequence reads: CASSADSSEYF. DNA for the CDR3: TGTGCCAGCAGTGCAGACTCCTCAGAGTACTTC.

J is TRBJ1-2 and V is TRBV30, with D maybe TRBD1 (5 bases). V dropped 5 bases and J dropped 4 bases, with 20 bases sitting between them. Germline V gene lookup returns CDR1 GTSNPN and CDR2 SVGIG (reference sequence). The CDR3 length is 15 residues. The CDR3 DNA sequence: TGTGCCTGGCTGAGGCGGGGGGAGTGGGGCTATGGCTACACCTTC. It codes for CAWLRRGEWGYGYTF.

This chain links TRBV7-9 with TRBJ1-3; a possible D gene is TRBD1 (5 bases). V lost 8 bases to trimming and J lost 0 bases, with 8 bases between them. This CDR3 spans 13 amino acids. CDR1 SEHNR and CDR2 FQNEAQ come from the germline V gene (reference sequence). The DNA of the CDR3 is TGTGCCAGCTTGGGGGGCTCTGGAAACACCATATATTTT. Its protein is CASLGGSGNTIYF.

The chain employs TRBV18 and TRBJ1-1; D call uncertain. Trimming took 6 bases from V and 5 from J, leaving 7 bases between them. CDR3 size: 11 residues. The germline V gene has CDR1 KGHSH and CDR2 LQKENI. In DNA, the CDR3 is TGTGCCAGCTCCCCCCATACTGAAGCTTTCTTT. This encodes CASSPHTEAFF.